This T cell receptor beta chain comes out of a study of blood T cell repertoires in COVID-19. Study summary: The United States, Italy and Spain were the sources of the acute and convalescent COVID-19 samples.

Sequenced by immunoSEQ multiplex PCR; TCRdb stores in-frame clones only, minus some. This table has about 81,000 clones, approximately 75% appearing once. The CDR3 has 14 amino acids. Per germline, CDR1 SGHTS and CDR2 YDEGEE. The ends were cut back, 2 bases at V and 8 bases at J, with 14 bases in the middle. Sequencing input: peripheral blood. This chain joins TRBV5-8 and TRBJ2-4, with a weak D call TRBD2 (6 bases). The receptor was derived from a woman in her fifties or sixties with acute or convalescent COVID-19. CDR3 nucleotides: TGTGCCAGCAGCTTTGGAGGGATGGAACACATTCAGTACTTC. Translation: CASSFGGMEHIQYF. Complete variable domain (other parts from reference TRBV5-8 and TRBJ2-4): EAGVTQSPTHLIKTRGQQATLRCSPISGHTSVYWYQQALGLGLQFLLWYDEGEERNRGNFPPRFSGRQFPNYSSELNVNALELEDSALYLCASSFGGMEHIQYFGAGTRLSVL.